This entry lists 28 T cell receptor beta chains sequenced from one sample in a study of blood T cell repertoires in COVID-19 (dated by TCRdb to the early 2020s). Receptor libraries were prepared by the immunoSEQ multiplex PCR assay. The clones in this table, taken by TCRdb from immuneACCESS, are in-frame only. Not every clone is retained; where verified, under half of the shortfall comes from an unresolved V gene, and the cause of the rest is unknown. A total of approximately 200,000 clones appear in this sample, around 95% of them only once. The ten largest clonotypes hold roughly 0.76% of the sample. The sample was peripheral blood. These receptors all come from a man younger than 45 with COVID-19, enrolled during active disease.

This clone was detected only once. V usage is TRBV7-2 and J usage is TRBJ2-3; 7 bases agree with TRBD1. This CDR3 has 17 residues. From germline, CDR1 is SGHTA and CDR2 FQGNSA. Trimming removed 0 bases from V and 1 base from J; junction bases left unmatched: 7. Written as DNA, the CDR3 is TGTGCCAGCAGCTTAGCGCTTCGGACAGGAGGCACAGATACGCAGTATTTT. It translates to CASSLALRTGGTDTQYF.

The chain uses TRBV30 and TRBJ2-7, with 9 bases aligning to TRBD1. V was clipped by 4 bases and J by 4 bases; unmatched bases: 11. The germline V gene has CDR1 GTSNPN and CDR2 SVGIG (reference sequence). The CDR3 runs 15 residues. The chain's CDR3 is CAWTGQGSPAYEQYF. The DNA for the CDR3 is TGTGCCTGGACGGGACAGGGATCTCCCGCGTACGAGCAGTACTTC.

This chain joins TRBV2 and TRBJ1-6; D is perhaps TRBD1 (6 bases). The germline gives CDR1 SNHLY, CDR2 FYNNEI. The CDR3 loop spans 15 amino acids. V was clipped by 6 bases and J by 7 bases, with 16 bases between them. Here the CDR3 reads CASREQGNQNSPLHF. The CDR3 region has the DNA TGTGCCAGCAGGGAACAGGGAAACCAGAATTCACCCCTCCACTTT. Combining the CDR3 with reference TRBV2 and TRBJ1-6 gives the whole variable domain EPEVTQTPSHQVTQMGQEVILRCVPISNHLYFYWYRQILGQKVEFLVSFYNNEISEKSEIFDDQFSVERPDGSNFTLKIRSTKLEDSAMYFCASREQGNQNSPLHFGNGTRLTVT.

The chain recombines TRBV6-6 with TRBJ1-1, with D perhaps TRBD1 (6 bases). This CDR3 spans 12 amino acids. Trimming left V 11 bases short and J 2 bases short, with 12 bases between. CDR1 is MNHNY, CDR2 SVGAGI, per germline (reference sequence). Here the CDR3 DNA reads TGTGCCGTGGGGGCACCCAACACTGAAGCTTTCTTT. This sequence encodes CAVGAPNTEAFF.

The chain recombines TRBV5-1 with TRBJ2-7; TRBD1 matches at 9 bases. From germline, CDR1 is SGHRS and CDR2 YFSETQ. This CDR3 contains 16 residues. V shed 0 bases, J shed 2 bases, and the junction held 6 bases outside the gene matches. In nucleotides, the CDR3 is TGCGCCAGCAGCTTGGGGCTCGGGACAGGGACCTACGAGCAGTACTTC. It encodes CASSLGLGTGTYEQYF.

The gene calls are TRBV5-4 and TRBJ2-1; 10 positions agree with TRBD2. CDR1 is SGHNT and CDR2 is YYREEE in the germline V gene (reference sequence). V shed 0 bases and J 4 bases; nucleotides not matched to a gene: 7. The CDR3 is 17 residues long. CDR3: CASSLGGGTSVYNEQFF. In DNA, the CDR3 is TGTGCCAGCAGCTTGGGTGGTGGGACTAGCGTTTACAATGAGCAGTTCTTC.

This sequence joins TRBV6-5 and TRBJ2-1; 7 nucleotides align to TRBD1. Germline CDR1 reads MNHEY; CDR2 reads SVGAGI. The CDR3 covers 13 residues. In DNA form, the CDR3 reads TGTGTCGCGGAGACAGGGAACTACAATGAGCAGTTCTTC. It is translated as CVAETGNYNEQFF.

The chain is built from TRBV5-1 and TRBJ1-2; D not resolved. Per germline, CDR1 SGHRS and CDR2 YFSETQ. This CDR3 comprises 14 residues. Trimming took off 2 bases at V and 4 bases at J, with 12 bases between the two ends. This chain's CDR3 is CASSLTDLFYGYTF. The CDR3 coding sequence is TGCGCCAGCAGCTTAACAGACCTGTTCTATGGCTACACCTTC.

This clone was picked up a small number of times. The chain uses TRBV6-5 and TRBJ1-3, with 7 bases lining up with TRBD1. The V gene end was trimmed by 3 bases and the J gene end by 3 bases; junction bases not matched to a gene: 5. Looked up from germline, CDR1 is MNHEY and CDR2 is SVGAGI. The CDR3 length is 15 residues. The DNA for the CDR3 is TGTGCCAGCAGTTATACCAGGGGGAGTGGAAACACCATATATTTT. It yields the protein CASSYTRGSGNTIYF.

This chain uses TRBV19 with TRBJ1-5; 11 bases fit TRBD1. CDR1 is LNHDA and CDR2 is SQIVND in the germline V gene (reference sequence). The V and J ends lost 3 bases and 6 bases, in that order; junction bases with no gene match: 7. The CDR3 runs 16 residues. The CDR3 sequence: CASSMLEDRGRQPQHF. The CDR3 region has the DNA TGTGCCAGTAGTATGTTGGAGGACAGGGGGCGTCAGCCCCAGCATTTT.

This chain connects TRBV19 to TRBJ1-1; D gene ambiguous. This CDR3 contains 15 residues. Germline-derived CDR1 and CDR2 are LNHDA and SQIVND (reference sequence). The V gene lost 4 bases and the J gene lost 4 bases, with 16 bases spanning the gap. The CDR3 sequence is CASSRKGPRGTEAFF. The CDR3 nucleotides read TGTGCCAGTAGTAGAAAGGGCCCTCGGGGCACTGAAGCTTTCTTT.

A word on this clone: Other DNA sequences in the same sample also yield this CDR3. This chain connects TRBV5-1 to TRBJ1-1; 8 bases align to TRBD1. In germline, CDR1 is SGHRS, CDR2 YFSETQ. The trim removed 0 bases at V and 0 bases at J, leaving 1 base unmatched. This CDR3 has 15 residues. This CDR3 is CASSLGDRLNTEAFF. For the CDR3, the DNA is TGCGCCAGCAGCTTGGGGGACAGGCTGAACACTGAAGCTTTCTTT.

The CDR3 is CGKGHRAKVYEQYF. In DNA form, the CDR3 reads TGTGGGAAAGGACACAGGGCCAAGGTCTACGAGCAGTACTTC. The chain carries TRBV7-6 and TRBJ2-7; D possibly corresponds to TRBD1 (6 bases). The CDR3 sequence is 14 residues long. The V gene's germline CDR1 is SGHVS and CDR2 FNYEAQ.

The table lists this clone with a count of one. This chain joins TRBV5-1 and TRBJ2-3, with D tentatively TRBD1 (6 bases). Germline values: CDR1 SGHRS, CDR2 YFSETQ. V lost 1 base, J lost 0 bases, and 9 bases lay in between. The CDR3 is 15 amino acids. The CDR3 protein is CASSLNQGSTDTQYF. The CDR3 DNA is TGCGCCAGCAGCTTGAACCAGGGGAGCACAGATACGCAGTATTTT.

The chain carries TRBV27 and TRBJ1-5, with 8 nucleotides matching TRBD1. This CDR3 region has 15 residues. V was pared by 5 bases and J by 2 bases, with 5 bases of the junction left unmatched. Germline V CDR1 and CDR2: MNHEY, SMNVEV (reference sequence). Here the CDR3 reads CASSHGQGGNQPQHF. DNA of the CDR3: TGTGCCAGCAGTCACGGACAGGGAGGCAATCAGCCCCAGCATTTT.

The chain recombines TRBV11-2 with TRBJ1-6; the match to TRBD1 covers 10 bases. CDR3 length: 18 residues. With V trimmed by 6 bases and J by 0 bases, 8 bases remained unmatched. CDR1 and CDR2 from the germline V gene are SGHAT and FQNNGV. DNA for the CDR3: TGTGCCAGCAGAATCCTGCGGACAGGGGGCTCCTATAATTCACCCCTCCACTTT. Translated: CASRILRTGGSYNSPLHF.

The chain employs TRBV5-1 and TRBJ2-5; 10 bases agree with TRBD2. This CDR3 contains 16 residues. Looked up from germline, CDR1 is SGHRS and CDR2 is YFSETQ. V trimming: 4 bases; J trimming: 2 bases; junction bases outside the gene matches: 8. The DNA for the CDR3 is TGCGCCAGCAGCCGAGGGCTAGCGGGGGCACAAGAGACCCAGTACTTC. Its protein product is CASSRGLAGAQETQYF.

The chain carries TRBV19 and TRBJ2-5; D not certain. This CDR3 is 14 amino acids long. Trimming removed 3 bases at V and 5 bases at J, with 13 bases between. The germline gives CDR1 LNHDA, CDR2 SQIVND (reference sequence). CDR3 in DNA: TGTGCCAGTAGTATCGCCCCAAGCTTGGAGACCCAGTACTTC. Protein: CASSIAPSLETQYF.

This chain's CDR3 is CASSTQMNTEAFF. As DNA, the CDR3 is TGTGCCAGCAGCACACAGATGAACACTGAAGCTTTCTTT. This chain uses TRBV7-3 with TRBJ1-1; no reliable D call. The germline V and J ends were trimmed by 5 bases and 0 bases, with 7 bases remaining between them. Germline V gives CDR1 SGHTA, CDR2 FQGTGA. The CDR3 contains 13 residues.

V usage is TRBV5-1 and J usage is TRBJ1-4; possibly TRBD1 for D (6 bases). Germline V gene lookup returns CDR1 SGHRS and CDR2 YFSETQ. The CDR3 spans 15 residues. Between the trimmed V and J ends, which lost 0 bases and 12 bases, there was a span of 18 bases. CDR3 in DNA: TGCGCCAGCAGCTTGGGCACAGAAAGACAGGTAGAACTGTTTTTT. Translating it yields CASSLGTERQVELFF.

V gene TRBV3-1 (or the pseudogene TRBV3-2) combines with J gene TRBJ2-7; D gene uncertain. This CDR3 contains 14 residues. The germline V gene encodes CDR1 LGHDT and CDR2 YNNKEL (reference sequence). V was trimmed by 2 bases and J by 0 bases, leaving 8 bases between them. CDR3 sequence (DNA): TGTGCCAGCAGCCAATTAACAGACTCCTACGAGCAGTACTTC. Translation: CASSQLTDSYEQYF.

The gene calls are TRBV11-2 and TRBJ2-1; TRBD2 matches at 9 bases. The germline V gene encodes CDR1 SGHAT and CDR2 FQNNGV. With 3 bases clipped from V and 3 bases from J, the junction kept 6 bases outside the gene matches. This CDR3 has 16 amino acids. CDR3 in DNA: TGTGCCAGCAGCTTGGAAGATAGCGGGGGCTACAATGAGCAGTTCTTC. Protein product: CASSLEDSGGYNEQFF.

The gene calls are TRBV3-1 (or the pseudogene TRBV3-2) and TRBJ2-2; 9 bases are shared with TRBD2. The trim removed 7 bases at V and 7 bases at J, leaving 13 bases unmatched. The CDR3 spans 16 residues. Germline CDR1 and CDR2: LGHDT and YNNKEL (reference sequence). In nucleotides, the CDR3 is TGTGCCAGCACCACCAGCCAGCGGGGGGACGGCGGGGAGCTGTTTTTT. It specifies CASTTSQRGDGGELFF.

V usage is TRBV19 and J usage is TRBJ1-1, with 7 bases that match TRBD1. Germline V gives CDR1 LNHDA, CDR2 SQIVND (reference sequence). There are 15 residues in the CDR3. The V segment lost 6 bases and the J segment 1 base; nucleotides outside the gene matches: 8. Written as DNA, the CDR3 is TGTGCCAGTAGCCCCAAAAACAGGGGGAACACTGAAGCTTTCTTT. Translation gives CASSPKNRGNTEAFF.

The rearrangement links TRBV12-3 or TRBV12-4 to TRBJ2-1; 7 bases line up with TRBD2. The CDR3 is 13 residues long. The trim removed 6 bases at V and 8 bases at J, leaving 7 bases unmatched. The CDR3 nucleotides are TGTGCCAGCAGCCGGACTAGAGGCCATGAGCAGTTCTTC. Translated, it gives CASSRTRGHEQFF.

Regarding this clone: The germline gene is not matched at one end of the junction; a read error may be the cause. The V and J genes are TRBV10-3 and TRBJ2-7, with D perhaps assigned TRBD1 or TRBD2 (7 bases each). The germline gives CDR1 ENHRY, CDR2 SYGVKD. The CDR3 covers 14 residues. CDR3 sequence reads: CAISERGQSYEQYF. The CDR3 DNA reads TGCGCCATCAGTGAGCGGGGACAGTCCTACGAGCAGTACTTC.

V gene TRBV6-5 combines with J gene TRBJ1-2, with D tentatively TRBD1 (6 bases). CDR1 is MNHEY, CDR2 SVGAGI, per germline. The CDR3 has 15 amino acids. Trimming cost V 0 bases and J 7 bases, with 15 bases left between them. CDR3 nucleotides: TGTGCCAGCAGTTACTCACCCACAGGGATCGGTGGCTACACCTTC. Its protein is CASSYSPTGIGGYTF.

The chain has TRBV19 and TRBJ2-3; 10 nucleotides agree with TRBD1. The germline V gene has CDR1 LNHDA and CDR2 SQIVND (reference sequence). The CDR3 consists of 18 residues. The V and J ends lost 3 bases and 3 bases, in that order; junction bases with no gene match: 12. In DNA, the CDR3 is TGTGCCAGTAGTATGGCGACAGGGGGCTCCCCTAGGACAGATACGCAGTATTTT. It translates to CASSMATGGSPRTDTQYF.